These 32 T cell receptor beta chains were all obtained from the same sample, sequenced in a study of beta chain features in type 1 diabetes. Sequenced material consisted of expressed TCRB transcripts (all of the isolated RNA was reverse transcribed). Assay used: immunoSEQ multiplex PCR; TCRdb lists only in-frame clones, some missing. This table has hundreds of thousands of clones, about an eighth appearing once. The sequencing sample was made of naive CD4+ T cells from blood. The receptors were sampled from a woman aged 18 to 35 in good health.

The rearrangement links TRBV7-2 to TRBJ2-1, with 11 nucleotides matching TRBD1. Germline V gene sequence: CDR1 SGHTA, CDR2 FQGNSA. The CDR3 is 15 amino acids. Trimming at V came to 3 bases and at J to 9 bases, leaving 7 bases not matched to a gene. The CDR3 region is CASSFLDRGQGEQFF. The DNA for the CDR3 is TGTGCCAGCAGCTTCCTGGACAGGGGGCAGGGTGAGCAGTTCTTC. The full variable domain, in which reference TRBV7-2 and TRBJ2-1 provide the parts outside the CDR3, is GAGVSQSPSNKVTEKGKDVELRCDPISGHTALYWYRQSLGQGLEFLIYFQGNSAPDKSGLPSDRFSAERTGGSVSTLTIQRTQQEDSAVYLCASSFLDRGQGEQFFGPGTRLTVL.

This clone was counted only a few times. This chain joins TRBV6-6 and TRBJ1-1; D is ambiguous. With 0 bases removed from V and 11 bases from J, the gap between germline ends came to 16 bases. Germline lookup yields CDR1 MNHNY and CDR2 SVGAGI (reference sequence). This CDR3 spans 14 amino acids. CDR3 in DNA: TGTGCCAGCAGTTACTCGTTTCTTAGCAAGTGGGCTTTCTTT. It encodes CASSYSFLSKWAFF.

This clone has a handful of counts. This chain uses TRBV7-9 with TRBJ2-1, with 7 bases fitting TRBD1. The CDR3 runs to 16 residues. Trimming at V came to 4 bases and at J to 0 bases, leaving 6 bases not matched to a gene. CDR1 is SEHNR and CDR2 is FQNEAQ in the germline V gene (reference sequence). CDR3 nucleotides: TGTGCCAGCAGCTATACAGGGGACCCCTCCTACAATGAGCAGTTCTTC. It codes for CASSYTGDPSYNEQFF.

V gene TRBV7-6 combines with J gene TRBJ1-1; no definite D call. The germline V gene encodes CDR1 SGHVS and CDR2 FNYEAQ. The germline V and J ends were trimmed by 10 bases and 0 bases, with 18 bases remaining between them. The CDR3 runs to 15 residues. The CDR3 spells CATVQLYSLNTEAFF. CDR3 nucleotide sequence: TGTGCCACCGTCCAACTATATTCACTGAACACTGAAGCTTTCTTT.

This clone was found a few times. The chain carries TRBV5-6 and TRBJ2-6; 7 nucleotides agree with TRBD1. Looked up from germline, CDR1 is SGHDT and CDR2 is YYEEEE. Unmatched junction bases numbered 6, after V lost 3 bases and J lost 0 bases. The CDR3 is 17 amino acids. The CDR3 protein is CASSSSTGSSGANVLTF. CDR3 in DNA: TGTGCCAGCAGCTCCTCGACAGGGAGCTCTGGGGCCAACGTCCTGACTTTC.

This chain joins TRBV4-1 and TRBJ2-7; D is uncertain. In germline, CDR1 is MGHRA, CDR2 YSYEKL. The V and J ends lost 0 bases and 0 bases respectively, with 9 bases between them. The CDR3 spans 15 residues. CDR3 DNA: TGCGCCAGCAGCCAAGAACAGAGACTCTCCTACGAGCAGTACTTC. Encoded protein: CASSQEQRLSYEQYF.

This clone was seen more than once but under ten times. This sequence joins TRBV4-2 and TRBJ2-1; TRBD2 matches 7 bases. CDR3 length: 16 amino acids. Losses at the gene ends were 0 bases for V and 3 bases for J; bases not matched to a gene: 5. Germline V gives CDR1 LGHNA, CDR2 YNFKEQ. CDR3 region: CASSQDLSGIYNEQFF. The CDR3 DNA reads as TGTGCCAGCAGCCAAGATCTAAGCGGGATCTACAATGAGCAGTTCTTC.

This clone was counted between two and nine times. The chain is built from TRBV25-1 and TRBJ1-2, with 7 bases aligning to TRBD1. The V gene's germline CDR1 is MGHDK and CDR2 SYGVNS. The CDR3 is 15 residues long. Trimming removed 6 bases from V and 4 bases from J; junction bases left unmatched: 11. This CDR3 reads CASREGQDPFYGYTF. The CDR3 DNA is TGTGCCAGCAGGGAAGGACAGGACCCTTTCTATGGCTACACCTTC.

This clone was found a few times. V and J are TRBV4-1 and TRBJ2-4, with D perhaps TRBD2 (7 bases). The V end was cut by 1 base, the J end by 8 bases, with 12 bases between. Germline V CDR1 and CDR2: MGHRA, YSYEKL. The CDR3 is made up of 14 amino acids. The DNA of the CDR3 is TGCGCCAGCAGCCAAGGTGGGGGGGCTGACATTCAGTACTTC. Encoded protein: CASSQGGGADIQYF.

The V gene is TRBV28, the J gene TRBJ2-1; no definite D call. The germline V gene encodes CDR1 MDHEN and CDR2 SYDVKM. V was cut by 5 bases and J by 6 bases, with 17 bases left in between. CDR3 length equals 15 residues. The CDR3 protein is CASSPPGLTTNEQFF. CDR3 DNA sequence: TGTGCCAGCAGTCCCCCGGGCCTAACTACCAATGAGCAGTTCTTC.

This clone turned up a few times. This sequence joins TRBV9 and TRBJ2-5; 9 positions match TRBD2. CDR3 length equals 16 residues. J was trimmed by 2 bases and V by 0 bases; bases with no gene match: 5. Germline CDR1 and CDR2: SGDLS and YYNGEE. CDR3: CASSVEVSGGQETQYF. The CDR3 bases are TGTGCCAGCAGCGTAGAAGTTAGCGGGGGACAAGAGACCCAGTACTTC.

This clone was counted between two and nine times. The chain links TRBV18 to TRBJ1-4; no definite D call. The germline V gene has CDR1 KGHSH and CDR2 LQKENI. Trimming removed 3 bases at V and 5 bases at J, with 7 bases between. CDR3 length: 13 amino acids. As DNA, the CDR3 is TGTGCCAGCTCACCTTTGGAGAATGAAAAACTGTTTTTT. Protein product: CASSPLENEKLFF.

The chain links TRBV5-1 to TRBJ2-5, with unresolved D. The V end was cut by 2 bases, the J end by 1 base, with 3 bases between. CDR1 and CDR2 (germline): SGHRS, YFSETQ. The CDR3 runs 12 residues. The CDR3 nucleotides read TGCGCCAGCAGCTTTACCCAAGAGACCCAGTACTTC. It yields the protein CASSFTQETQYF.

The V gene is TRBV5-1, the J gene TRBJ2-1; TRBD2 aligns across 7 bases. Germline CDR1 and CDR2: SGHRS and YFSETQ. The junction had 5 bases not matched to a gene; V was cut back by 0 bases and J by 2 bases. There are 16 residues in the CDR3. Written as DNA, the CDR3 is TGCGCCAGCAGCTTGGTAGCGGGCGACCCCTACAATGAGCAGTTCTTC. It encodes CASSLVAGDPYNEQFF.

This clone has more than one count but fewer than ten. The chain carries TRBV4-1 and TRBJ1-3; 7 bases align to TRBD1. With 3 bases clipped from V and 0 bases from J, the junction kept 11 bases outside the gene matches. The germline V gene has CDR1 MGHRA and CDR2 YSYEKL. This CDR3 region has 18 residues. This CDR3 is CASSQYPGQQTSGNTIYF. The DNA for the CDR3 is TGCGCCAGCAGCCAGTATCCGGGACAGCAAACCTCTGGAAACACCATATATTTT.

The chain joins TRBV29-1 to TRBJ2-3; D possibly corresponds to TRBD2 (5 bases). Trimming left V 4 bases short and J 3 bases short, with 11 bases between. CDR1 and CDR2 (germline): SQVTM, ANQGSEA. The CDR3 consists of 13 residues. CDR3 in DNA: TGCAGCGTTGGAGGGTTTGGGACAGATACGCAGTATTTT. This codes for CSVGGFGTDTQYF.

The J gene is TRBJ2-7, the V gene TRBV18; D not resolved. Trimming stripped 5 bases from V and 6 bases from J, with 11 bases between. Germline V gene lookup returns CDR1 KGHSH and CDR2 LQKENI. The CDR3 length is 12 residues. This chain's CDR3 is CASSASASEQYV. CDR3 sequence (DNA): TGTGCCAGCTCAGCGTCAGCCTCCGAGCAGTACGTC.

The chain has TRBV20-1 and TRBJ2-7; the match to TRBD1 covers 8 bases. V was pared by 6 bases and J by 7 bases, with 5 bases of the junction left unmatched. CDR3 length: 11 residues. Germline CDR1 DFQATT, CDR2 SNEGSKA (reference sequence). The CDR3 is CSAQGAIEQYV. In nucleotides, the CDR3 is TGCAGTGCCCAGGGGGCGATTGAGCAGTACGTC.

This clone came up a few times. The CDR3 sequence is CASRRDSGELFF. CDR3 in DNA: TGCGCCAGCAGGAGGGATAGCGGGGAGCTGTTTTTT. The chain joins TRBV5-1 to TRBJ2-2, with D perhaps TRBD2 (5 bases). The V end was cut by 5 bases, the J end by 7 bases, with 9 bases between. Germline V CDR1 and CDR2: SGHRS, YFSETQ. The CDR3 length is 12 residues.

The chain links TRBV28 to TRBJ2-5; 9 bases map to TRBD1. V lost 7 bases to trimming and J lost 4 bases; unmatched junction nucleotides: 1. This CDR3 contains 12 residues. Looked up from germline, CDR1 is MDHEN and CDR2 is SYDVKM. The CDR3 loop is CASNRGRETQYF. The CDR3 coding sequence is TGTGCCAGCAACAGGGGGCGAGAGACCCAGTACTTC.

This clone came up a few times. This rearrangement joins TRBV6-5 to TRBJ1-1; D remains unclear. The CDR3 has 14 amino acids. V lost 6 bases and J 4 bases, leaving 15 bases between the germline ends. In germline, CDR1 is MNHEY, CDR2 SVGAGI. The CDR3 nucleotides read TGTGCCAGCAGACGGACCCGATACTCCACTGAAGCTTTCTTT. This gives the protein CASRRTRYSTEAFF.

V is TRBV5-1 and J is TRBJ2-1, with D perhaps TRBD1 or TRBD2 (6 bases each). The CDR3 covers 14 residues. The ends were cut back, 3 bases at V and 8 bases at J, with 15 bases in the middle. From germline, CDR1 is SGHRS and CDR2 YFSETQ. CDR3 region: CASSSTGGVDEQFF. CDR3 sequence (DNA): TGCGCCAGCAGCTCGACAGGAGGGGTCGATGAGCAGTTCTTC.

This clone was picked up a small number of times. The chain employs TRBV9 and TRBJ2-3, with unresolved D. The CDR3 sequence is 16 residues long. Germline V gene sequence: CDR1 SGDLS, CDR2 YYNGEE. The V end lost 0 bases, the J end lost 2 bases, and 13 bases lay between the germline ends. The CDR3, as DNA: TGTGCCAGCAGCGTAGGGTCGGGTCTTGACACAGATACGCAGTATTTT. Its translation is CASSVGSGLDTDTQYF.

This clone was detected only a few times. J is TRBJ2-2 and V is TRBV29-1, with TRBD1 as a possible D gene (6 bases). CDR3 size: 13 residues. Germline V lookup: CDR1 SQVTM, CDR2 ANQGSEA. V lost 6 bases to trimming and J lost 3 bases, with 11 bases between them. The CDR3 is CSVRDTDTGELFF. CDR3 in DNA: TGCAGCGTCCGGGACACCGACACCGGGGAGCTGTTTTTT.

The rearrangement uses TRBV7-2 and TRBJ1-1; D uncertain. The CDR3 runs to 14 residues. Trimming removed 1 base from V and 0 bases from J, with 6 bases in between. Looked up from germline, CDR1 is SGHTA and CDR2 is FQGNSA. This CDR3 reads CASSLGGLNTEAFF. The CDR3 region has the DNA TGTGCCAGCAGCTTAGGAGGGTTGAACACTGAAGCTTTCTTT. Full variable domain (missing parts from reference TRBV7-2 and TRBJ1-1): GAGVSQSPSNKVTEKGKDVELRCDPISGHTALYWYRQSLGQGLEFLIYFQGNSAPDKSGLPSDRFSAERTGGSVSTLTIQRTQQEDSAVYLCASSLGGLNTEAFFGQGTRLTVV.

With respect to this clone: This sample also contains other DNA sequences that code for the same CDR3. The V gene is TRBV2, the J gene TRBJ1-1, with 8 bases aligning to TRBD1. The germline CDR1 and CDR2 sequences are SNHLY and FYNNEI. The CDR3 has 12 amino acids. With V trimmed by 5 bases and J by 4 bases, 0 bases remained unmatched. CDR3 in amino acids: CASSTGGTEAFF. DNA for the CDR3: TGTGCCAGCAGTACAGGGGGCACTGAAGCTTTCTTT.

This clone has only a few counts. V and J are TRBV4-2 and TRBJ2-2; D call uncertain. The CDR3 has 14 amino acids. Germline loops: CDR1 LGHNA, CDR2 YNFKEQ. V was clipped by 2 bases and J by 5 bases, with 9 bases between them. The CDR3 bases are TGTGCCAGCAGCCAACGGCTGTTGACCGGGGAGCTGTTTTTT. The encoded protein is CASSQRLLTGELFF.

V gene TRBV14 combines with J gene TRBJ1-1, with no clear D. CDR1 SGHDN and CDR2 FVKESK come from the germline V gene. V gave up 4 bases and J gave up 6 bases, with 12 bases separating them. The CDR3 totals 13 residues. The CDR3 sequence: CASSLRGRAEAFF. CDR3 nucleotide sequence: TGTGCCAGCAGCCTCCGGGGTCGGGCTGAAGCTTTCTTT.

This clone was seen more than once but under ten times. V gene TRBV11-1 combines with J gene TRBJ2-7, with unresolved D. The CDR3 is 15 amino acids. The ends were cut back, 5 bases at V and 3 bases at J, with 17 bases in the middle. From germline, CDR1 is SGHAT and CDR2 FQDESV (reference sequence). This chain's CDR3 is CASSPRSKVGYEQYF. DNA of the CDR3: TGTGCCAGCAGCCCCCGGTCAAAAGTGGGCTACGAGCAGTACTTC.

The rearrangement uses TRBV7-9 and TRBJ1-1, with D possibly matching TRBD1 (5 bases). Germline CDR1 SEHNR, CDR2 FQNEAQ (reference sequence). The length of the CDR3 is 13 residues. Trimming removed 5 bases at V and 7 bases at J, with 14 bases between. As DNA, the CDR3 is TGTGCCAGCAGCCGAGCAGGGTCTGGTGAAGCTTTCTTT. Translated, it gives CASSRAGSGEAFF. The entire variable domain, with the rest obtained from reference TRBV7-9 and TRBJ1-1, is as follows: DTGVSQNPRHKITKRGQNVTFRCDPISEHNRLYWYRQTLGQGPEFLTYFQNEAQLEKSRLLSDRFSAERPKGSFSTLEIQRTEQGDSAMYLCASSRAGSGEAFFGQGTRLTVV.

The gene calls are TRBV9 and TRBJ1-1; 8 bases are shared with TRBD1. CDR3 size: 17 residues. V dropped 5 bases and J dropped 3; count of bases not matched to a gene: 15. From germline, CDR1 is SGDLS and CDR2 YYNGEE. CDR3 region: CASRVSPSGGDDTEAFF. In nucleotides, the CDR3 is TGTGCCAGCAGGGTTTCTCCTTCAGGGGGCGACGACACTGAAGCTTTCTTT.

Comment on this clone: Distinct nucleotide sequences in the sample also encode this CDR3. J is TRBJ1-2 and V is TRBV5-6; D not certain. Germline V gene lookup returns CDR1 SGHDT and CDR2 YYEEEE. The CDR3 is made up of 13 amino acids. V lost 0 bases and J lost 2, with 5 bases in between. In DNA form, the CDR3 reads TGTGCCAGCAGCTTGGGCCAGAACTATGGCTACACCTTC. This gives the protein CASSLGQNYGYTF.